This TCR beta chain was recorded in a study of patients and donors after allogeneic stem cell transplantation. TCRdb ran MiXCR on the RT-PCR reads and lists one entry per CDR3 protein. Altogether fewer than 250,000 distinct CDR3 sequences are present, roughly 13% being singletons, with the ten largest covering around 10%. Sequenced material: blood, either unsorted or a sorted T cell fraction (not recorded which). This clonotype was sampled from a human donor who was either an allogeneic HSCT recipient or a stem cell or donor lymphocyte infusion donor (not recorded which). It is not recorded whose cells these are; they may come from a transplant donor.

The CDR3 spells CIPTWAGGSTDTQYF. The CDR3 bases are TGCATCCCGACGTGGGCGGGGGGTAGCACAGATACGCAGTATTTT. This chain connects TRBV20-1 to TRBJ2-3; 8 nucleotides agree with TRBD2. The CDR3 sequence is 15 residues long. Germline V gene sequence: CDR1 DFQATT, CDR2 SNEGSKA (reference sequence).